These T cell receptor beta chains were read from a single sample in a study of OX40 agonist ivuxolimab in advanced cancers. The protocol was immunoSEQ multiplex PCR, while the TCRdb copy is restricted to in-frame clones and leaves out a portion. The table records 30,000 to 40,000 clones, around 90% of them present only once. This specimen consisted of CD4+ or CD8+ T cells sorted from blood, obtained in a trial of the OX40 agonist ivuxolimab. The receptors derive from an adult with an advanced solid tumor such as melanoma, head and neck, liver or kidney cancer. Each CDR3 is given with its conserved first and last residue. A D gene is named only where the DNA matches it firmly. Rows may omit the clone size; those that give it use once, few, many or a size class.

V	J	D	size	DNA	CDR3
TRBV29-1	TRBJ2-7	TRBD1	-	TGCAGCGTTGAAGACCTCAGACAGGGGGCCCTCTCCTACGAGCAGTACTTC	CSVEDLRQGALSYEQYF
TRBV30	TRBJ1-5	TRBD1	-	TGTGCCTGGAGTGTAGGACAGGGGCGGAATCAGCCCCAGCATTTT	CAWSVGQGRNQPQHF
TRBV6-1	TRBJ1-1	-	-	TGTGCCAGCAGTGAAGCGGTGGTGAACACTGAAGCTTTCTTT	CASSEAVVNTEAFF
TRBV6-5	TRBJ2-7	-	-	TGTGCCAGCAGTCTCCGGGATCCATCGGGCTACGAGCAGTACTTC	CASSLRDPSGYEQYF
TRBV4-1	TRBJ1-5	TRBD1	-	TGCGCCAGCAGCCAACGGACAGGCCATCAGCCCCAGCATTTT	CASSQRTGHQPQHF
TRBV30	TRBJ1-2	TRBD1	-	TGTGCCTGGGAGTCATTTGACCCCGGGACAGCACCCAATAACTATGGCTACACCTTC	CAWESFDPGTAPNNYGYTF
TRBV30	TRBJ2-3	-	-	TGTGCCTGGAGGGGGCCTCCGGATACGCAGTATTTT	CAWRGPPDTQYF
TRBV5-4	TRBJ1-5	-	-	TGTGCCAGCAGCTTGGCAGGGGAGGGCAATCAGCCCCAGCATTTT	CASSLAGEGNQPQHF
TRBV11-3	TRBJ2-3	-	-	TGTGCCAGCAGTTGGACGCAACCCACAGATACGCAGTATTTT	CASSWTQPTDTQYF
TRBV14	TRBJ1-2	-	-	TGTGCCAGCAGCCTTGGTCCCAGCTATGGCTACACCTTC	CASSLGPSYGYTF
TRBV29-1	TRBJ1-2	-	-	TGCAGCGTTGTAGGGGGTAAGGATGGCTACACCTTC	CSVVGGKDGYTF
TRBV4-1	TRBJ1-5	-	-	TGCGCCAGCAGCCAAGTGGGGACATCCGATCAGCCCCAGCATTTT	CASSQVGTSDQPQHF
TRBV20-1	TRBJ2-5	-	few	TGCAGTGCTAGACGGGAGACCCAGTACTTC	CSARRETQYF
TRBV7-8	TRBJ2-2	TRBD2	-	TGTGCCAGCAGCTTGGCTAGCGGCACCGGGGAGCTGTTTTTT	CASSLASGTGELFF